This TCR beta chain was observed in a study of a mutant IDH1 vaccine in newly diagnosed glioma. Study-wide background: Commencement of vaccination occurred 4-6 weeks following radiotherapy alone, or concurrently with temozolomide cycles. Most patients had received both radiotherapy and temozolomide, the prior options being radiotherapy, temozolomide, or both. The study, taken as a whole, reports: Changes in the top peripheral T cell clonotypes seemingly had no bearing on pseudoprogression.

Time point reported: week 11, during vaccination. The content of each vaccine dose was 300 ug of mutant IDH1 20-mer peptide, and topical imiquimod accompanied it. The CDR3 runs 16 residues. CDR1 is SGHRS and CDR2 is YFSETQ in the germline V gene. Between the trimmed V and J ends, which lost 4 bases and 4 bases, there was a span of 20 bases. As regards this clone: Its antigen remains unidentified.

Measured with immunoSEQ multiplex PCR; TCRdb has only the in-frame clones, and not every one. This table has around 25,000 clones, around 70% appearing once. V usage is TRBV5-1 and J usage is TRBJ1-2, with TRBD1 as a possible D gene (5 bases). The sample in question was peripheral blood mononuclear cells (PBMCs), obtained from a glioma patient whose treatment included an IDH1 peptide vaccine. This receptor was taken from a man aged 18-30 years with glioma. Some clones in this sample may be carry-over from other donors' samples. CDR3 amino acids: CASSLLRDPSIYGYTF. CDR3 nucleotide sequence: TGCGCCAGCAGCCTCCTCCGGGACCCTTCCATCTATGGCTACACCTTC.